The rows below give T cell receptor beta chains drawn from one sample of a study of cytomegalovirus exposure and HLA in healthy donors. Here immunoSEQ multiplex PCR was the method, and the copy in TCRdb shows in-frame clones only, minus some. The sample consists of 90,000 to 150,000 clones, around 77% of them appearing once. The sample comprised PBMCs. The receptors shown here come from a man aged 18-30 years in good health and CMV-seropositive. Both conserved end residues are trimmed from each CDR3. A D gene is named only where the DNA matches it firmly.

D | V | CDR3
NA | TRBV6-6 | ASSYVGRHEQY
NA | TRBV5-6 | ASSNGALRGNEQF
TRBD1 | TRBV27 | ASTPDRRNTEAF
NA | TRBV2 | ASSEPNQETQY
TRBD1 | TRBV5-5 | ASSRQGADTQY
NA | TRBV5-1 | ASSLGPGGNSPLH
TRBD1 | TRBV18 | ASSLDRMNTEAF
NA | TRBV5-1 | ASSLDSRGAEAF
NA | TRBV27 | ASSRDSAYNEQF
TRBD1 | TRBV10-3 | AIGEDRGEQY
NA | TRBV2 | ASSQMSGLTDTQY
NA | TRBV5-1 | ASSLGLSAGALTDTQY
TRBD1 | TRBV6-5 | ASSRDRGNQPQH
NA | TRBV7-2 | ASSIRDSYEQY
NA | TRBV6-1 | ASSEGGAYFSYEQY
NA | TRBV4-1 | ASSQVQGQTSSGANVLT
TRBD1 | TRBV30 | ACVTGVYEQY
TRBD1 | TRBV15 | ATSPQGQGNYGYT
NA | TRBV6-5 | ASSYEGGALGYT
TRBD1 | TRBV7-2 | ASSLRWTGYEQY
NA | TRBV11-2 | ASSLGRRGTGELF
NA | TRBV2 | ASNQIHEQF
NA | TRBV4-2 | ASSQDSLKAF
TRBD1 | TRBV15 | ATSRERIRDRGLKGNQPQH
NA | TRBV19 | ASSPAAPSLLAKNIQY
TRBD1 | TRBV5-1 | ASSITAGQGDGYT
TRBD2 | TRBV27 | ASSHGLAGEQF
TRBD1 | TRBV5-5 | ASSPTGANTGELF
TRBD1 | TRBV6-4 | ASSDSSGGRGYT
NA | TRBV5-1 | ASSLAEDSQETQY
NA | TRBV13 | ASSLRGSGELF
TRBD2 | TRBV13 | ASSFPSGSSDAQY
NA | TRBV5-4 | ASSLAGTGGGYT
TRBD2 | TRBV5-1 | ASSSPSGGGSPYEQY
NA | TRBV19 | ASSTGAWGGPTEAF
NA | TRBV7-2 | ASSPPPALQVSPLH
TRBD1 | TRBV7-6 | ASSSSGGPNQPQH
NA | TRBV6-5 | ASTPDRRNSPLH
NA | TRBV6-5 | ASSEAPPGELF
NA | TRBV28 | ASRLLNTEAF
NA | TRBV7-6 | ASSPLGQTGNTIY
TRBD1 | TRBV2 | ASSTPRGRDTQY
NA | TRBV10-3 | AISDPSGDEQF
NA | TRBV11-2 | ASSLGGPVNEQF
NA | TRBV27 | ASSYLWGSLTDTQY
NA | TRBV2 | ASAQPTSLNALDVLT
TRBD1 | TRBV28 | ASSGPGQGPGSSYEQY
NA | TRBV2 | ASRPGQFLLTYEQY
NA | TRBV29-1 | SGGGNNEKLF
NA | TRBV7-6 | ASSLFGVTYEQY
NA | TRBV6-1 | ASSEARGDQPQH